This TCR beta chain was captured in a study of blood T cells in healthy people across ages. Study conclusions and caveats: Nothing was known about donor CMV status, and this possibly confounded expanded clonotype changes. Strong correlation existed between TCR beta diversity and naive T cell percentage.

It was with a sample-barcoded 5' primer and a J-beta primer mix that a second PCR of roughly 7 to 11 cycles was run. TCRdb analysed the 5' RACE reads with MiXCR anew, one entry per CDR3 protein. The table lists some 790,000 distinct CDR3 sequences, about 28% of them singletons. The germline V gene has CDR1 DFQATT and CDR2 SNEGSKA (reference sequence). Trimming took off 3 bases at V and 0 bases at J, with 12 bases between the two ends. The CDR3 is 15 residues long. This clonotype was seen ten or more times. Its antigen is undetermined. Sequences were obtained from blood. This TCR was recovered from a woman older than 75 in good health. The V call is TRBV20-1, the J call TRBJ2-4; D possibly matches TRBD1 or TRBD2 (5 bases each). CDR3 bases: TGCAGTGCTAGTAGGGACGCTCTAGCCAAAAACATTCAGTACTTC. It translates to CSASRDALAKNIQYF.